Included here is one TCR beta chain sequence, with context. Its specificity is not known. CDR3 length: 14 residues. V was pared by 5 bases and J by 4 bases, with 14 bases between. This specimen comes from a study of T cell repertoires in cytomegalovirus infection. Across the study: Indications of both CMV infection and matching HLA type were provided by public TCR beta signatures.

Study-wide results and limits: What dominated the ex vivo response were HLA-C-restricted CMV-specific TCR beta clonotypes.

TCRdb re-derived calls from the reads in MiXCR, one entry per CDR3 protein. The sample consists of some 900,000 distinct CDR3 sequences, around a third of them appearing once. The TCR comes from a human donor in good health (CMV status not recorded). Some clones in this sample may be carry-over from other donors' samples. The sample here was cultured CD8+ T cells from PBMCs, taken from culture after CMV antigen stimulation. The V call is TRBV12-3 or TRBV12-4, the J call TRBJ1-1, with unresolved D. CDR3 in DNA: TGTGCCAGCAGTCCGACACGGGTCGGCACTGAAGCTTTCTTT. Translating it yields CASSPTRVGTEAFF.